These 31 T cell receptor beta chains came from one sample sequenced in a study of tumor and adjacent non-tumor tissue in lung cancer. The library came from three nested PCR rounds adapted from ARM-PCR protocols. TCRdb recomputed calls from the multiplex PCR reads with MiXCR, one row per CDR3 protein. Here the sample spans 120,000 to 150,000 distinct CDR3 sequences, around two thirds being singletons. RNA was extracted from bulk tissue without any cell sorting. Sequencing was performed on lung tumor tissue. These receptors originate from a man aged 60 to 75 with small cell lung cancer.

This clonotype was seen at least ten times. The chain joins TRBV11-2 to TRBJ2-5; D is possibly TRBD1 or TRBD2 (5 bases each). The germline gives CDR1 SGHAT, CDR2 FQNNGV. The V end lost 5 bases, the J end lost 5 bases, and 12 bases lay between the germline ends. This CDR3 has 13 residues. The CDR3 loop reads CASSEGNAETQYF. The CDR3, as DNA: TGTGCCAGCAGCGAGGGGAACGCGGAGACCCAGTACTTC.

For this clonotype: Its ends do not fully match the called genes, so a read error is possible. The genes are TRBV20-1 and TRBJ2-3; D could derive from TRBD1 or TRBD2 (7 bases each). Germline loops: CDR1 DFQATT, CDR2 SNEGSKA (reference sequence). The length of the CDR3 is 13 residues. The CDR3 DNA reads TGTAGTGCTCAGGGAGGGGGCATAGATACGCAGTATTTT. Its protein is CSAQGGGIDTQYF.

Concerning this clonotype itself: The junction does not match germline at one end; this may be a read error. The CDR3 coding sequence is TGCAGTGCTAGCCGGGGGACCCTTAGCACAGATACGCACTATTTT. It encodes CSASRGTLSTDTHYF. The chain is built from TRBV20-1 and TRBJ2-3; D is perhaps TRBD2 (6 bases). Germline values: CDR1 DFQATT, CDR2 SNEGSKA (reference sequence). The CDR3 is 15 amino acids.

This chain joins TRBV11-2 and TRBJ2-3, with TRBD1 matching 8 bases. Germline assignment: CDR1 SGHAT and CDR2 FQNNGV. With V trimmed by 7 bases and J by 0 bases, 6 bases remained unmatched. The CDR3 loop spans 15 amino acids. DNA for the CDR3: TGTGCCAGCAAATTCAGGGGGCGTAGCACAGATACGCAGTATTTT. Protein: CASKFRGRSTDTQYF.

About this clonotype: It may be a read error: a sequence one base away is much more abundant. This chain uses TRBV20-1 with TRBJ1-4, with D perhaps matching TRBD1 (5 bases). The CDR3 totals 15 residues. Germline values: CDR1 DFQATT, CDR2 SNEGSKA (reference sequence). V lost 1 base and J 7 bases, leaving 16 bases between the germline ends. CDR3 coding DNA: TGCAGTGCTAGAGCTCGGTCAGGGTGGAGTGAAAAACTGTTTTTT. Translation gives CSARARSGWSEKLFF.

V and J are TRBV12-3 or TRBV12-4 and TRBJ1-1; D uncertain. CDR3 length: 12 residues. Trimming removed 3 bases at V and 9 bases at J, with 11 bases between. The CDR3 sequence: CASSFERLQAFF. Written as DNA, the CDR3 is TGTGCCAGCAGTTTTGAGAGGCTCCAAGCTTTCTTT.

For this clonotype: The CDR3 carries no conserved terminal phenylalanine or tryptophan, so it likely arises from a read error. The chain's CDR3 is CSASVGLPGHNSPLHS. DNA of the CDR3: TGCAGCGCCTCGGTGGGCCTCCCAGGGCATAATTCACCTCTCCACTCT. The rearrangement joins TRBV29-1 to TRBJ1-6, with a weak D call TRBD1 (5 bases). This CDR3 spans 16 amino acids. CDR1 and CDR2 from the germline V gene are SQVTM and ANQGSEA.

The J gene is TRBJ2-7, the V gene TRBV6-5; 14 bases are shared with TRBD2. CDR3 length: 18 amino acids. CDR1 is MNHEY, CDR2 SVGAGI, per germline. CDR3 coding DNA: TGTGCCAGCATTTACAAGGGACTAGCGGGAGCCTGCCTCTACGAGCAGTACGTC. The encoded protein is CASIYKGLAGACLYEQYV.

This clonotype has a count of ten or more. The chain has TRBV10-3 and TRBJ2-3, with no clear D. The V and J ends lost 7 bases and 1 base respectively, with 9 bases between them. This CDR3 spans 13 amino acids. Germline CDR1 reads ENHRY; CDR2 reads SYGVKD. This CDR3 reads CAIKATGTDTQYF. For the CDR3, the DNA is TGTGCCATCAAAGCGACGGGCACAGATACGCAGTATTTT.

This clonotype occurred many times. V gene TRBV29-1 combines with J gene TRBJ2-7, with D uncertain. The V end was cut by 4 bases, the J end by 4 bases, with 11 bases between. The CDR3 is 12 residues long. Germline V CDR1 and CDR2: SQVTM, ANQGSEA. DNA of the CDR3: TGCAGCGTTGCTGCAGAGAGTTACGAGCAGTACTTC. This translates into CSVAAESYEQYF.

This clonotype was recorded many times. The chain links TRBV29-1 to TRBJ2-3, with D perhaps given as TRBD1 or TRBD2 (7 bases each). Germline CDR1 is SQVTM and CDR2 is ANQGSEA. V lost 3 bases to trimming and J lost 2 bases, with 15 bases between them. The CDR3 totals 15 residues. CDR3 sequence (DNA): TGCAGCGTTGATGGGACAGCGGGGCTCACAGATACGCAGTATTTT. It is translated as CSVDGTAGLTDTQYF.

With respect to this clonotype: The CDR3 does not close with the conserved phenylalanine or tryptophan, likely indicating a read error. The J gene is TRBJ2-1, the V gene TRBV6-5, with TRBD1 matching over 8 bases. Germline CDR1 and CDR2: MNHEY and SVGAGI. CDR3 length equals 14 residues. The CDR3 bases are TGTGCTACCAGTCGACAGGGGTCCTACAATGAGCAGTTCATC. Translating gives CATSRQGSYNEQFI.

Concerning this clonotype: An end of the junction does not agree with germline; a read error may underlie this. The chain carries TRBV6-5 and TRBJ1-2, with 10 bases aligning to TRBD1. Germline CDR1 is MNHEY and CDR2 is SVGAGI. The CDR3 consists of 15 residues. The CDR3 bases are TGTGCCAGCAGTAACTCGACAGGGGGCAACTATGGCTACACATTC. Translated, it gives CASSNSTGGNYGYTF.

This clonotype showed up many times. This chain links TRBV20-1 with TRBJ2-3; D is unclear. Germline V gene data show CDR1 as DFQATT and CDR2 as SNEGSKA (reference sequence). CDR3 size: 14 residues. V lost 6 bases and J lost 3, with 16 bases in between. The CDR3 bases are TGCAGTGCCCTCGAGAGGATTGATACAGATACGCAGTATTTT. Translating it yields CSALERIDTDTQYF.

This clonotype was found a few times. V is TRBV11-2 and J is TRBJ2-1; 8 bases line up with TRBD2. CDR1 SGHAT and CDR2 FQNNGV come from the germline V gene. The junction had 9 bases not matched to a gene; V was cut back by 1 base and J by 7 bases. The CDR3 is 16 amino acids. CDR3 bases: TGTGCCAGCAGCTTAGGTCGAGCGGGAGAGGGTAATGAGCAGTTCTTC. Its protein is CASSLGRAGEGNEQFF. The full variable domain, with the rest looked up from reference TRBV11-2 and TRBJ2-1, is EAGVAQSPRYKIIEKRQSVAFWCNPISGHATLYWYQQILGQGPKLLIQFQNNGVVDDSQLPKDRFSAERLKGVDSTLKIQPAKLEDSAVYLCASSLGRAGEGNEQFFGPGTRLTVL.

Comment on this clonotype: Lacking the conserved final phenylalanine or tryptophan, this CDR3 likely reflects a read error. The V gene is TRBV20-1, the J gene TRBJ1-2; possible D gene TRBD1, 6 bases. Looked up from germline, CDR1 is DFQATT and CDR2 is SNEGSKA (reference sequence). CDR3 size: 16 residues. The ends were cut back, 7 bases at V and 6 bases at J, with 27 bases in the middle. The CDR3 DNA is TGCAGTGGGAGAGATCGGGGGGGCGCGGGAGTGGATGGCTACACCTTA. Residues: CSGRDRGGAGVDGYTL.

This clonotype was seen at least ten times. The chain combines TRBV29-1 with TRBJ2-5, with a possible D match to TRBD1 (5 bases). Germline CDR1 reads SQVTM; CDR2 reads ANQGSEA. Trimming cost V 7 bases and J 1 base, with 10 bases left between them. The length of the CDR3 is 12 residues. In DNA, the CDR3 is TGCAGCGCTCTGACAGCCCAAGAGACCCAGTACTTC. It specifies CSALTAQETQYF.

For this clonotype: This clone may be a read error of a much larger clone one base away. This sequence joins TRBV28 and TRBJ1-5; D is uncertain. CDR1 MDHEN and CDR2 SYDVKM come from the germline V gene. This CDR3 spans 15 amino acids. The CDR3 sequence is CAGSFLGLSNQPQHF. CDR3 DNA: TGTGCCGGCAGTTTTCTAGGGTTAAGCAATCAGCCCCAGCATTTT.

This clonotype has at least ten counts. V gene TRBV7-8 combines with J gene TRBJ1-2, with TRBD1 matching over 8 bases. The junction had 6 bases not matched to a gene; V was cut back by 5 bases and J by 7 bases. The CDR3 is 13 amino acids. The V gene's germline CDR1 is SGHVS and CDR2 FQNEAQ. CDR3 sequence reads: CASSKDRESGYTF. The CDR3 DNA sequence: TGTGCCAGCAGCAAGGACAGGGAATCTGGCTACACCTTC.

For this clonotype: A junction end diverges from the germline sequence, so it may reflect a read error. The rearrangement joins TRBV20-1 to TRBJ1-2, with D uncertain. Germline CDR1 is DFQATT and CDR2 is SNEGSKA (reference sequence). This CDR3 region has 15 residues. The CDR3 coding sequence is TGCAGTGCTAGGCCCACATGGATCAACGAGTATGGCTGCACCTTC. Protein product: CSARPTWINEYGCTF.

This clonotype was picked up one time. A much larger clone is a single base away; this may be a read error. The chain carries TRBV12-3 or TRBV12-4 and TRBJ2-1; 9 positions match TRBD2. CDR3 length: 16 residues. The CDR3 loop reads CAGSFGLLAGSNEQFF. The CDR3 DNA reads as TGTGCCGGCAGTTTTGGGTTGCTAGCGGGATCCAATGAGCAGTTCTTC.

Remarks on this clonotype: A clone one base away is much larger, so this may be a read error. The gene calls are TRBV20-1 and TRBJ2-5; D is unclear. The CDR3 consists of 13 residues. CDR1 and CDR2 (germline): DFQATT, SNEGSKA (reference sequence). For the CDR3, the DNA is TGCAGTTCTAGAGTGCCAGGTCAAGAGACCCAGTACTTC. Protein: CSSRVPGQETQYF.

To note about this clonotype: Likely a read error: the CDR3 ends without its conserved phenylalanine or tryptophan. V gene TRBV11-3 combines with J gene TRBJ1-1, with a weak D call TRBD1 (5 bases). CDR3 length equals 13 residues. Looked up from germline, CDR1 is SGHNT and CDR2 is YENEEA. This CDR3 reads CVSSLEGVTEAFL. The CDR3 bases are TGTGTCAGCAGCTTAGAAGGGGTCACTGAAGCTTTCCTT.

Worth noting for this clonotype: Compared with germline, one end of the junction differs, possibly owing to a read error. The DNA for the CDR3 is TGTGACAGCAGTTTAGTTAGTACTGTCAGGGGCTACACCTTC. Residues: CDSSLVSTVRGYTF. The chain carries TRBV28 and TRBJ1-2; D call uncertain. The germline V gene has CDR1 MDHEN and CDR2 SYDVKM. CDR3 size: 14 residues.

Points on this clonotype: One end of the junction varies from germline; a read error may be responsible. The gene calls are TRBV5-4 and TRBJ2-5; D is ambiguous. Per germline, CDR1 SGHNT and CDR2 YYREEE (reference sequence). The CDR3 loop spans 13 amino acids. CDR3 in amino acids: CASSNGEQETQCF. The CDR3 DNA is TGTGCCAGCAGTAATGGAGAGCAAGAGACCCAGTGCTTC.

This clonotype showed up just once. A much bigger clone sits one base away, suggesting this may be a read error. The DNA for the CDR3 is TGTGCCAGCAGTTTCTCGGCGGGCCTAGCCTACGAGCAGTACTTC. It yields the protein CASSFSAGLAYEQYF. The V and J genes are TRBV6-5 and TRBJ2-7; tentative D call: TRBD2 (5 bases). CDR3 length: 15 residues. The germline gives CDR1 MNHEY, CDR2 SVGAGI. V was trimmed by 4 bases and J by 2 bases, leaving 15 bases between them.

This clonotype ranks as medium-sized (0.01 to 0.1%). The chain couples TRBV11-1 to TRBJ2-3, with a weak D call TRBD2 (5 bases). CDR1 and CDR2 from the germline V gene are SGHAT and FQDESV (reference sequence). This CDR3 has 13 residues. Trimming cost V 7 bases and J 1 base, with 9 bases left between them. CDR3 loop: CASKGARTDTQYF. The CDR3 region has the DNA TGTGCCAGCAAGGGAGCCCGCACAGATACGCAGTATTTT.

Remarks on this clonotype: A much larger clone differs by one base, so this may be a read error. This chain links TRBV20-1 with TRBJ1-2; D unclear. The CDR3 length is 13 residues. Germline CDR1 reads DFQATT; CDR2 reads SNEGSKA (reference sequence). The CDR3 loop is CTAYWARQIVYTF. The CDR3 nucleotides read TGCACTGCTTACTGGGCCCGGCAGATCGTCTACACCTTC.

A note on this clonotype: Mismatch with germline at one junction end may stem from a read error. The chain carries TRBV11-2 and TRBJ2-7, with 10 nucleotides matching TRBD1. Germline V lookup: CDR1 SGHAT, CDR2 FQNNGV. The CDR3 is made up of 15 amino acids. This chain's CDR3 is CASSLIGTGDYEQYF. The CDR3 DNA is TGCGCCAGCAGCTTAATCGGGACAGGGGACTACGAGCAGTACTTC.

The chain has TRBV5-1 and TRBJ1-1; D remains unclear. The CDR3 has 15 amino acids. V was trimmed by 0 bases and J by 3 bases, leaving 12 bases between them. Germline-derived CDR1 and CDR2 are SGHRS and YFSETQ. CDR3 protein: CASSLVLGADTEAFF. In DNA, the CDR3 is TGCGCCAGCAGCTTGGTACTGGGAGCGGACACTGAAGCTTTCTTT.

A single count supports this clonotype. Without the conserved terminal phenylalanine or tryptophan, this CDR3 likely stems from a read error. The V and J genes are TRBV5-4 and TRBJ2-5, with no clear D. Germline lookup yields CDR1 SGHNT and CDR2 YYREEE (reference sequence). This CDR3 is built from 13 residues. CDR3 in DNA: TGTACCAGCAGCAATGGAGAGCAAGAGACCCAGTACTCC. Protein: CTSSNGEQETQYS.